A single sample is the source of the 29 T cell receptor beta chains below, sequenced in a study of low-dose radiotherapy and immunotherapy resistance in tumors. cDNA synthesis used a TRAV/TRBV-specific primer set for both chains. Amplification, which lasted around 21 PCR cycles, used a constant-region primer and V-primer adapter to amplify TCRs. One entry per CDR3 protein, called by TCRdb with MiXCR from the reads. The sample includes about 12,000 distinct CDR3 sequences, 76% of them seen just once. These receptors all stem from a human donor with advanced metastatic prostate, ovarian, gallbladder or colorectal cancer (not recorded which). This table probably holds off-target reads from a library built for another chain.

This chain uses TRBV18 with TRBJ1-1; no definite D call. This CDR3 has 13 amino acids. CDR1 and CDR2 from the germline V gene are KGHSH and LQKENI. V lost 4 bases and J lost 12, with 18 bases in between. Here the CDR3 reads CASSRESGETTFF. CDR3 bases: TGTGCCAGCTCACGGGAGAGCGGCGAAACGACTTTCTTT.

V is TRBV28 and J is TRBJ2-3, with 10 bases aligning to TRBD1. Per germline, CDR1 MDHEN and CDR2 SYDVKM. J was trimmed by 3 bases and V by 6 bases; bases with no gene match: 6. There are 15 residues in the CDR3. This CDR3 reads CASSIGTGVTDTQYF. The CDR3 DNA reads as TGTGCCAGCAGCATCGGGACAGGGGTGACAGATACGCAGTATTTT.

This chain joins TRBV29-1 and TRBJ2-2; D is unclear. V dropped 6 bases and J dropped 3 bases, with 8 bases sitting between them. Germline V gene data show CDR1 as SQVTM and CDR2 as ANQGSEA. This CDR3 has 12 amino acids. The CDR3 region is CSVVGDTGELFF. DNA of the CDR3: TGCAGCGTGGTCGGCGACACCGGGGAGCTGTTTTTT.

The chain combines TRBV20-1 with TRBJ1-4; D unclear. The CDR3 length is 16 residues. Germline assignment: CDR1 DFQATT and CDR2 SNEGSKA (reference sequence). Deletions cut 0 bases from V and 5 bases from J, with 16 bases between. The CDR3 DNA follows: TGCAGTGCTAGAGATTCGCCCCTTTTTCAAAATGAAAAACTGTTTTTT. This sequence encodes CSARDSPLFQNEKLFF.

The CDR3 region has the DNA TGTGCCAGCAGTGTATCGCCGGGACTAGCGGGGAGCTACGAGCAGTACTTC. It translates to CASSVSPGLAGSYEQYF. The genes are TRBV6-6 and TRBJ2-7; 13 nucleotides match TRBD2. Unmatched junction bases numbered 10, after V lost 5 bases and J lost 3 bases. CDR3 length equals 17 residues. The germline V gene encodes CDR1 MNHNY and CDR2 SVGAGI (reference sequence).

The chain joins TRBV28 to TRBJ2-3; 8 nucleotides agree with TRBD1. CDR1 and CDR2 (germline): MDHEN, SYDVKM. V dropped 6 bases and J dropped 1; count of bases not matched to a gene: 6. The CDR3 consists of 15 residues. This CDR3 is CASSDRGVGTDTQYF. The CDR3 nucleotides read TGTGCCAGCAGCGACAGGGGCGTGGGCACAGATACGCAGTATTTT.

V gene TRBV24-1 combines with J gene TRBJ2-3; 7 nucleotides line up with TRBD2. The junction had 4 bases not matched to a gene; V was cut back by 1 base and J by 1 base. Germline assignment: CDR1 KGHDR and CDR2 SFDVKD. The CDR3 spans 16 residues. The CDR3, as DNA: TGTGCCACCAGTGATTTTGGGGGGGTCGGCACAGATACGCAGTATTTT. Translating gives CATSDFGGVGTDTQYF.

This sequence joins TRBV28 and TRBJ1-2, with D possibly being TRBD1 (6 bases). This CDR3 region has 13 residues. The germline gives CDR1 MDHEN, CDR2 SYDVKM. The germline V and J ends were trimmed by 5 bases and 2 bases, with 9 bases remaining between them. The CDR3 bases are TGTGCCAGCAGTCTTACAGGGAACTATGGCTACACCTTC. Protein product: CASSLTGNYGYTF.

This clonotype was counted only a few times. The CDR3 bases are TGTGCCAGCAGAGATAGCGGGGGAAACTACAATGAGCAGTTCTTC. As protein: CASRDSGGNYNEQFF. This chain connects TRBV2 to TRBJ2-1, with 9 bases aligning to TRBD2. The germline V gene has CDR1 SNHLY and CDR2 FYNNEI. The CDR3 sequence is 15 residues long. V lost 6 bases, J lost 3 bases, and 6 bases stayed unmatched. Combining the CDR3 with reference TRBV2 and TRBJ2-1 gives the whole variable domain EPEVTQTPSHQVTQMGQEVILRCVPISNHLYFYWYRQILGQKVEFLVSFYNNEISEKSEIFDDQFSVERPDGSNFTLKIRSTKLEDSAMYFCASRDSGGNYNEQFFGPGTRLTVL.

This clonotype appeared a single time. This sequence joins TRBV29-1 and TRBJ2-2; D is uncertain. Germline V gene data show CDR1 as SQVTM and CDR2 as ANQGSEA. V shed 6 bases and J shed 5 bases, with 10 bases lying between them. This CDR3 has 12 amino acids. The CDR3 reads CSVVTLTGELFF. The DNA for the CDR3 is TGCAGCGTCGTCACACTAACCGGGGAGCTGTTTTTT.

This clonotype was found once. The rearrangement joins TRBV4-2 to TRBJ2-7; 9 nucleotides agree with TRBD1. CDR1 and CDR2 from the germline V gene are LGHNA and YNFKEQ. With V trimmed by 4 bases and J by 2 bases, 6 bases remained unmatched. CDR3 length: 15 amino acids. The chain's CDR3 is CASSLTGTGTYEQYF. DNA for the CDR3: TGTGCCAGCAGCCTAACCGGGACAGGGACCTACGAGCAGTACTTC.

This CDR3 is CASSEGDTEAFF. The DNA for the CDR3 is TGTGCCAGCAGCGAGGGTGACACTGAAGCTTTCTTT. J is TRBJ1-1 and V is TRBV5-4, with D unclear. The CDR3 totals 12 residues. Germline loops: CDR1 SGHNT, CDR2 YYREEE (reference sequence). Trimming stripped 4 bases from V and 3 bases from J, with 7 bases between. The entire variable domain, with the rest obtained from reference TRBV5-4 and TRBJ1-1, is as follows: ETGVTQSPTHLIKTRGQQVTLRCSSQSGHNTVSWYQQALGQGPQFIFQYYREEENGRGNFPPRFSGLQFPNYSSELNVNALELDDSALYLCASSEGDTEAFFGQGTRLTVV.

The chain uses TRBV20-1 and TRBJ2-6; TRBD2 agrees at 10 bases. CDR1 and CDR2 (germline): DFQATT, SNEGSKA (reference sequence). V lost 3 bases and J lost 1; bases outside the gene matches: 6. The CDR3 contains 17 residues. The CDR3 sequence: CSASYRAGGSGANVLTF. The CDR3 region has the DNA TGCAGTGCTAGTTATCGAGCGGGAGGGTCTGGGGCCAACGTCCTGACTTTC.

This sequence joins TRBV7-9 and TRBJ2-1; 13 nucleotides line up with TRBD2. Germline V lookup: CDR1 SEHNR, CDR2 FQNEAQ (reference sequence). Trimming at V came to 5 bases and at J to 3 bases, leaving 4 bases not matched to a gene. This CDR3 comprises 16 residues. The CDR3 loop is CASSPGLAGYYNEQFF. As DNA, the CDR3 is TGTGCCAGCAGCCCGGGACTAGCGGGGTACTACAATGAGCAGTTCTTC.

V is TRBV19 and J is TRBJ2-7; 9 bases align to TRBD2. The J segment lost 4 bases and the V segment lost 4 bases, leaving 2 bases of the junction unmatched. The CDR3 sequence is 13 residues long. The germline gives CDR1 LNHDA, CDR2 SQIVND (reference sequence). The CDR3 loop reads CASSNSGSYEQYF. The CDR3 DNA reads TGTGCCAGTAGTAATAGCGGGAGTTACGAGCAGTACTTC.

This rearrangement joins TRBV29-1 to TRBJ2-1; TRBD1 or TRBD2 may be the D gene (7 bases each). The CDR3 is made up of 13 amino acids. Trimming took off 7 bases at V and 0 bases at J, with 10 bases between the two ends. Germline V lookup: CDR1 SQVTM, CDR2 ANQGSEA. CDR3 protein: CSAGGDSYNEQFF. The DNA for the CDR3 is TGCAGCGCAGGGGGGGACTCCTACAATGAGCAGTTCTTC.

The chain joins TRBV5-6 to TRBJ2-1; D uncertain. CDR1 is SGHDT and CDR2 is YYEEEE in the germline V gene. The CDR3 sequence is 12 residues long. V was trimmed by 2 bases and J by 10 bases, leaving 10 bases between them. The CDR3 here is CASSFQSGEQFF. The CDR3 DNA reads TGTGCCAGCAGCTTCCAGTCCGGGGAGCAGTTCTTC.

This clonotype was seen only a few times. V and J are TRBV28 and TRBJ2-7, with D maybe TRBD1 (6 bases). Looked up from germline, CDR1 is MDHEN and CDR2 is SYDVKM. The CDR3 sequence is 14 residues long. V gave up 7 bases and J gave up 0 bases, with 13 bases separating them. In DNA form, the CDR3 reads TGTGCCAGCACCAGAGACAGGAACTCCTACGAGCAGTACTTC. Translating gives CASTRDRNSYEQYF. Based on the CDR3 plus reference TRBV28 and TRBJ2-7, the full variable domain is DVKVTQSSRYLVKRTGEKVFLECVQDMDHENMFWYRQDPGLGLRLIYFSYDVKMKEKGDIPEGYSVSREKKERFSLILESASTNQTSMYLCASTRDRNSYEQYFGPGTRLTVT.

The chain joins TRBV28 to TRBJ2-3; 10 positions match TRBD2. J lost 11 bases, V lost 1 base, and 9 bases had no gene match. The CDR3 covers 15 residues. Germline V gives CDR1 MDHEN, CDR2 SYDVKM. The CDR3 coding sequence is TGTGCCAGCAGTTTATCCGGGACTAGCGTGGTTAAGCAGTATTTT. Translation gives CASSLSGTSVVKQYF.

This chain connects TRBV5-1 to TRBJ1-1; no clear D. From germline, CDR1 is SGHRS and CDR2 YFSETQ. CDR3 length: 14 residues. V lost 0 bases and J lost 3, with 9 bases in between. In nucleotides, the CDR3 is TGCGCCAGCAGCTTGGCCGGGTGGGACACTGAAGCTTTCTTT. It codes for CASSLAGWDTEAFF.

The chain carries TRBV21-1 and TRBJ2-3; whether TRBD1, the table's D call, matches the DNA was not checked. TRBV21-1 is a recognized pseudogene. This CDR3 is 15 amino acids long. The CDR3 is CASRGDRGGTDTQYF. CDR3 DNA: TGTGCCAGCAGGGGGGACAGGGGCGGTACAGATACGCAGTATTTT.

This clonotype turned up a few times. The chain couples TRBV18 to TRBJ2-7; 8 nucleotides match TRBD1. The ends lost 0 bases at V and 2 bases at J; junction bases unmatched: 9. Germline assignment: CDR1 KGHSH and CDR2 LQKENI. CDR3 size: 17 residues. In nucleotides, the CDR3 is TGTGCCAGCTCACCACCGAGACAGGGGATAAAGACCTACGAGCAGTACTTC. Protein product: CASSPPRQGIKTYEQYF. Variable domain in full (rest from reference TRBV18 and TRBJ2-7): NAGVMQNPRHLVRRRGQEARLRCSPMKGHSHVYWYRQLPEEGLKFMVYLQKENIIDESGMPKERFSAEFPKEGPSILRIQQVVRGDSAAYFCASSPPRQGIKTYEQYFGPGTRLTVT.

V usage is TRBV3-1 and J usage is TRBJ1-4; D ambiguous. The CDR3 consists of 13 residues. Germline V gives CDR1 LGHDT, CDR2 YNNKEL (reference sequence). The V end lost 4 bases, the J end lost 5 bases, and 8 bases lay between the germline ends. The CDR3 sequence: CASSRVSNEKLFF. The CDR3 nucleotides are TGTGCCAGCAGCCGGGTGTCCAATGAAAAACTGTTTTTT.

This rearrangement joins TRBV12-3 or TRBV12-4 to TRBJ1-6; D is undetermined. The CDR3 length is 14 residues. The V and J ends lost 2 bases and 9 bases respectively, with 11 bases between them. As DNA, the CDR3 is TGTGCCAGCAGTTTACTGGAGAAGAGTTCACCCCTCCACTTT. Residues: CASSLLEKSSPLHF.

The CDR3 sequence is CASSLSTSGYEQYF. DNA for the CDR3: TGTGCCAGCAGTTTATCCACTAGCGGCTACGAGCAGTACTTC. The chain uses TRBV28 and TRBJ2-7; 8 bases align to TRBD2. There are 14 residues in the CDR3. Germline loops: CDR1 MDHEN, CDR2 SYDVKM. The trim removed 1 base at V and 3 bases at J, leaving 2 bases unmatched.

The rearrangement links TRBV30 to TRBJ2-7; D is undetermined. CDR3 length: 12 residues. Germline V gene lookup returns CDR1 GTSNPN and CDR2 SVGIG (reference sequence). Trimming cost V 3 bases and J 3 bases, with 9 bases left between them. Here the CDR3 reads CAWRGANYEQYF. CDR3 nucleotide sequence: TGTGCCTGGAGGGGCGCCAACTACGAGCAGTACTTC.

The chain uses TRBV5-1 and TRBJ2-1, with D perhaps TRBD2 (5 bases). The CDR3 is 16 residues long. Trimming took off 0 bases at V and 6 bases at J, with 16 bases between the two ends. The V gene's germline CDR1 is SGHRS and CDR2 YFSETQ. The CDR3 DNA reads as TGCGCCAGCAGCTTGGGAACTAGTCCGCGCCGCAATGAGCAGTTCTTC. The encoded protein is CASSLGTSPRRNEQFF.

The rearrangement joins TRBV5-5 to TRBJ2-1, with unresolved D. Germline-derived CDR1 and CDR2 are SGHKS and YYEKEE (reference sequence). The CDR3 has 15 residues. Trimming took off 4 bases at V and 2 bases at J, with 13 bases between the two ends. CDR3 DNA sequence: TGTGCCAGCAGCCCTCTGGCAGAGACCTACAATGAGCAGTTCTTC. It is translated as CASSPLAETYNEQFF.

The chain recombines TRBV10-2 with TRBJ2-1; 9 bases are shared with TRBD2. CDR1 is WSHSY and CDR2 is SAAADI in the germline V gene. The junction had 8 bases not matched to a gene; V was cut back by 6 bases and J by 2 bases. The CDR3 contains 16 residues. The CDR3 coding sequence is TGCGCCAGCAGCGAGCGTGGCGGGAGGGCCTACAATGAGCAGTTCTTC. Its translation is CASSERGGRAYNEQFF.